This passage covers 30 T cell receptor beta chains from one sample sequenced in a study of low-dose radiotherapy and immunotherapy resistance in tumors (dated by TCRdb to between 2021 and 2023). This sample's time point label indicates: before trial treatment. TCRdb records Illumina MiniSeq as the sequencer. TCRs were amplified for 20 PCR cycles with Phusion, using a constant-region primer paired with the adapter attached to the V primers. TCRdb applied fastp at Q25 and MiXCR to the public reads, then kept only in-frame beta chains. Duplicate CDR3 protein sequences are folded into a single record with the most common DNA and genes. The sample table lists about 50,000 distinct CDR3 sequences, about 12% of them with a count of one. Of the sample, approximately 6% is held by the ten largest clones. The sequencing used PBMCs, collected before treatment. The receptors shown here come from a female donor with ovarian cancer.

This clonotype was detected ten times or more. Here the CDR3 reads CASSRLAGGPVDEQFF. CDR3 bases: TGTGCCAGCAGTCGACTAGCGGGGGGCCCAGTGGATGAGCAGTTCTTC. The chain carries TRBV6-1 and TRBJ2-1; TRBD2 aligns across 13 bases. This CDR3 region has 16 residues. The germline V gene encodes CDR1 MNHNS and CDR2 SASEGT. V trimming: 5 bases; J trimming: 8 bases; junction bases outside the gene matches: 9.

This clonotype is medium-sized in the sample. The CDR3 bases are TGTGCCACGAGAGGGACAGGGCCCCACGAGCAGTACTTC. It is translated as CATRGTGPHEQYF. The chain recombines TRBV6-1 with TRBJ2-7; the match to TRBD1 covers 9 bases. The CDR3 length is 13 residues. Germline lookup yields CDR1 MNHNS and CDR2 SASEGT. J lost 5 bases, V lost 10 bases, and 9 bases had no gene match.

This clonotype was detected ten times or more. The chain links TRBV20-1 to TRBJ2-1, with 7 bases lining up with TRBD2. The germline CDR1 and CDR2 sequences are DFQATT and SNEGSKA (reference sequence). V lost 5 bases to trimming and J lost 6 bases; unmatched junction nucleotides: 13. The CDR3 is made up of 15 amino acids. CDR3 residues: CSAPRRAGETNEQFF. DNA of the CDR3: TGCAGTGCTCCCCGTAGGGCGGGGGAGACCAATGAGCAGTTCTTC.

This clonotype was recorded a few times. This sequence joins TRBV19 and TRBJ1-5; tentatively, D is TRBD1 (6 bases). CDR3 size: 14 residues. Trimming pared 5 bases from V and 3 bases from J, leaving 11 bases between. Germline V gene sequence: CDR1 LNHDA, CDR2 SQIVND (reference sequence). DNA of the CDR3: TGTGCCAGTAGTTCGACAGGAGACAATCAGCCCCAGCATTTT. It encodes CASSSTGDNQPQHF.

This clonotype was detected ten times or more. The chain employs TRBV4-1 and TRBJ2-7; D not certain. V gave up 0 bases and J gave up 4 bases, with 10 bases separating them. There are 14 residues in the CDR3. Germline CDR1 reads MGHRA; CDR2 reads YSYEKL. The CDR3 spells CASSQDTGPYEQYF. The CDR3 DNA reads as TGCGCCAGCAGCCAAGATACTGGACCATACGAGCAGTACTTC.

This clonotype was recorded many times. This chain joins TRBV10-2 and TRBJ2-1, with TRBD2 as a possible D gene (7 bases). From germline, CDR1 is WSHSY and CDR2 SAAADI. This CDR3 has 15 amino acids. V dropped 6 bases and J dropped 7 bases, with 19 bases sitting between them. CDR3 in amino acids: CASSLGGRGLNEQFF. Written as DNA, the CDR3 is TGCGCCAGCAGCCTCGGGGGGCGGGGGTTAAATGAGCAGTTCTTC.

This clonotype was counted at least ten times. The chain carries TRBV19 and TRBJ2-1; the D gene is possibly TRBD1 (6 bases). Germline V gives CDR1 LNHDA, CDR2 SQIVND (reference sequence). This CDR3 is built from 15 residues. Deletions cut 3 bases from V and 3 bases from J, with 12 bases between. The DNA for the CDR3 is TGTGCCAGTAGTATGTTCGGGACACTCTACAATGAGCAGTTCTTC. Encoded protein: CASSMFGTLYNEQFF.

The V gene is TRBV6-1, the J gene TRBJ1-6; no reliable D call. The V end lost 7 bases, the J end lost 8 bases, and 15 bases lay between the germline ends. Per germline, CDR1 MNHNS and CDR2 SASEGT. The CDR3 sequence is 14 residues long. The CDR3 DNA reads TGTGCCAGCACACCCGGTGTTGGTTATTCACCCCTCCACTTT. Translating it yields CASTPGVGYSPLHF.

This clonotype has at least ten counts. V is TRBV28 and J is TRBJ1-2; 8 bases align to TRBD1. This CDR3 comprises 12 residues. With 2 bases clipped from V and 7 bases from J, the junction kept 0 bases outside the gene matches. Germline lookup yields CDR1 MDHEN and CDR2 SYDVKM. CDR3 nucleotide sequence: TGTGCCAGCAGTTTAGACAGGGGTGGCTACACCTTC. It is translated as CASSLDRGGYTF.

This clonotype was counted many times. V gene TRBV25-1 combines with J gene TRBJ2-2; D gene uncertain. The germline CDR1 and CDR2 sequences are MGHDK and SYGVNS. Trimming shortened V by 4 bases and J by 3 bases, and 9 bases separated the two germline ends. The CDR3 totals 14 residues. The CDR3 loop reads CASSGYRDTGELFF. The CDR3 DNA is TGTGCCAGCAGTGGGTACCGGGACACCGGGGAGCTGTTTTTT.

This clonotype came up many times. The chain joins TRBV7-2 to TRBJ2-7; 9 bases are shared with TRBD2. The CDR3 sequence is 13 residues long. V gave up 5 bases and J gave up 7 bases; unmatched junction bases: 6. Germline assignment: CDR1 SGHTA and CDR2 FQGNSA. The CDR3 here is CASSPGLAREQYF. CDR3 coding DNA: TGTGCCAGCAGCCCGGGACTAGCTAGGGAGCAGTACTTC.

Ten or more counts support this clonotype. This rearrangement joins TRBV4-1 to TRBJ2-2; 10 bases line up with TRBD2. CDR1 and CDR2 from the germline V gene are MGHRA and YSYEKL. The CDR3 has 18 amino acids. With V trimmed by 8 bases and J by 2 bases, 14 bases remained unmatched. CDR3 coding DNA: TGCGCCAGCCGACCCTTCCAATCTAGCGGGGGAAACACCGGGGAGCTGTTTTTT. As protein: CASRPFQSSGGNTGELFF.

To note about this clonotype: This probably arose from a read error, given a far larger clone one base away. This sequence joins TRBV10-3 and TRBJ2-7; 12 bases line up with TRBD1. The ends lost 5 bases at V and 3 bases at J; junction bases unmatched: 5. The germline V gene encodes CDR1 ENHRY and CDR2 SYGVKD. The CDR3 sequence is 15 residues long. Here the CDR3 DNA reads TGTGCCATCAGTACCCGGGACAGGGGGCTCTACGAGCAGTACTTC. Residues: CAISTRDRGLYEQYF.

This clonotype has only a few counts. The V gene is TRBV5-1, the J gene TRBJ1-3, with D tentatively TRBD1 (5 bases). The CDR3 is 15 amino acids. V was shortened by 3 bases and J by 2 bases, with 12 bases between the two germline ends. Per the germline V gene, CDR1 is SGHRS and CDR2 is YFSETQ. The CDR3 nucleotides are TGCGCCAGCAGCTCGGGGGGACTGGCTGGAAACACCATATATTTT. Amino acid sequence: CASSSGGLAGNTIYF.

This clonotype was detected ten times or more. The chain links TRBV2 to TRBJ2-7, with D unresolved. The CDR3 runs 11 residues. Trimming took off 6 bases at V and 3 bases at J, with 6 bases between the two ends. Germline values: CDR1 SNHLY, CDR2 FYNNEI. CDR3 loop: CASSYRYEQYF. CDR3 sequence (DNA): TGTGCCAGCAGCTACCGCTACGAGCAGTACTTC.

This clonotype was seen a handful of times. The genes are TRBV10-3 and TRBJ2-4; D call uncertain. The CDR3 consists of 14 residues. CDR1 ENHRY and CDR2 SYGVKD come from the germline V gene. V lost 5 bases to trimming and J lost 0 bases, with 8 bases between them. This chain's CDR3 is CAISPDLAKNIQYF. Written as DNA, the CDR3 is TGTGCCATCAGTCCTGATCTAGCCAAAAACATTCAGTACTTC.

This clonotype was seen repeatedly, ten times or more. This chain connects TRBV19 to TRBJ2-1; 9 bases line up with TRBD2. Germline CDR1 is LNHDA and CDR2 is SQIVND (reference sequence). The CDR3 consists of 15 residues. V trimming: 10 bases; J trimming: 5 bases; junction bases outside the gene matches: 12. This CDR3 is CATSLVREGDNEQFF. The CDR3 bases are TGTGCCACCTCCCTGGTGCGGGAGGGCGACAATGAGCAGTTCTTC.

The chain is built from TRBV12-3 or TRBV12-4 and TRBJ2-5, with 7 bases lining up with TRBD2. CDR3 size: 17 residues. The junction had 12 bases not matched to a gene; V was cut back by 5 bases and J by 0 bases. CDR3 DNA: TGTGCCAGCAGTCCCCGGGGAGGGATCATGTACCAAGAGACCCAGTACTTC. Translation: CASSPRGGIMYQETQYF.

This clonotype has ten or more counts. V usage is TRBV7-2 and J usage is TRBJ2-7, with D perhaps given as TRBD1 or TRBD2 (6 bases each). The CDR3 length is 15 residues. Germline CDR1 is SGHTA and CDR2 is FQGNSA. The V end lost 0 bases, the J end lost 3 bases, and 12 bases lay between the germline ends. The chain's CDR3 is CASSLARGGNYEQYF. Written as DNA, the CDR3 is TGTGCCAGCAGCTTAGCACGAGGGGGGAACTACGAGCAGTACTTC.

This clonotype was observed many times. This chain links TRBV18 with TRBJ2-7; D is uncertain. Germline V gene sequence: CDR1 KGHSH, CDR2 LQKENI. The V gene lost 5 bases and the J gene lost 2 bases, with 13 bases spanning the gap. CDR3 size: 14 residues. The CDR3 loop is CASSSLSGAYEQYF. The CDR3 DNA follows: TGTGCCAGCTCATCCCTTTCAGGAGCCTACGAGCAGTACTTC.

This clonotype was observed a handful of times. A far larger clone lies a single base away; this is likely a read error. V gene TRBV28 combines with J gene TRBJ2-1; TRBD1 agrees at 12 bases. V dropped 8 bases and J dropped 10; count of bases not matched to a gene: 12. The germline V gene encodes CDR1 MDHEN and CDR2 SYDVKM. The CDR3 spans 15 residues. The CDR3 loop reads CASRHRDRGRYEQFF. The CDR3 DNA follows: TGTGCCAGCCGCCACCGGGACAGGGGGCGGTACGAGCAGTTCTTC.

This clonotype was counted ten times or more. The rearrangement links TRBV12-3 or TRBV12-4 to TRBJ2-7, with 7 bases identical to TRBD2. The V segment lost 6 bases and the J segment 3 bases; nucleotides outside the gene matches: 11. This CDR3 has 15 residues. DNA for the CDR3: TGTGCCAGCAGCCTAGCCTCTGGGGGGGTCTACGAGCAGTACTTC. Translated: CASSLASGGVYEQYF.

In this sample, this clonotype turned up many times. The V gene is TRBV6-6, the J gene TRBJ2-3; no definite D call. The CDR3 covers 14 residues. V was shortened by 4 bases and J by 0 bases, with 8 bases between the two germline ends. Looked up from germline, CDR1 is MNHNY and CDR2 is SVGAGI (reference sequence). CDR3 loop: CASSWNPSTDTQYF. In nucleotides, the CDR3 is TGTGCCAGCAGTTGGAACCCTAGCACAGATACGCAGTATTTT.

This clonotype showed up many times. The rearrangement joins TRBV11-2 to TRBJ2-7, with D maybe TRBD1 (6 bases). The germline V and J ends were trimmed by 0 bases and 3 bases, with 12 bases remaining between them. Per the germline V gene, CDR1 is SGHAT and CDR2 is FQNNGV. The CDR3 sequence is 15 residues long. The CDR3 here is CASSLDQGSNYEQYF. CDR3 coding DNA: TGTGCCAGCAGCTTAGATCAGGGGTCCAACTACGAGCAGTACTTC.

This clonotype appeared many times. Written as DNA, the CDR3 is TGTGCCAGCAGCTTTGACTGGGCCTACAATGAGCAGTTCTTC. Its translation is CASSFDWAYNEQFF. The V gene is TRBV5-8, the J gene TRBJ2-1; D gene uncertain. The germline V and J ends were trimmed by 2 bases and 2 bases, with 8 bases remaining between them. The length of the CDR3 is 14 residues. Germline-derived CDR1 and CDR2 are SGHTS and YDEGEE.

The table lists this clonotype with many counts. The rearrangement links TRBV5-1 to TRBJ1-1, with 7 nucleotides matching TRBD1. With 4 bases clipped from V and 0 bases from J, the junction kept 3 bases outside the gene matches. Germline CDR1 SGHRS, CDR2 YFSETQ. The CDR3 consists of 14 residues. CDR3 DNA sequence: TGCGCCAGCAGCCAGGGACAGATGAACACTGAAGCTTTCTTT. It yields the protein CASSQGQMNTEAFF.

In its sample, this clonotype was seen many times. The chain has TRBV6-1 and TRBJ2-7; 9 bases are shared with TRBD1. Unmatched junction bases numbered 15, after V lost 8 bases and J lost 4 bases. Looked up from germline, CDR1 is MNHNS and CDR2 is SASEGT. CDR3 length equals 16 residues. The CDR3 sequence: CASFPRGDRGKYEQYF. In DNA, the CDR3 is TGTGCCAGCTTTCCAAGAGGAGACAGGGGGAAATACGAGCAGTACTTC.

In this sample, this clonotype turned up many times. This sequence may be a read error, since a much larger clone differs from it by one base. The chain links TRBV13 to TRBJ2-1, with D perhaps matching TRBD1 or TRBD2 (6 bases each). CDR3 length equals 18 residues. Germline CDR1 and CDR2: PRHDT and FYEKMQ (reference sequence). The V gene lost 7 bases and the J gene lost 8 bases, with 30 bases spanning the gap. CDR3 loop: CASILGADLGGLSYEQFF. The CDR3 nucleotides read TGTGCCAGCATCTTGGGGGCGGACCTGGGGGGCCTCAGCTATGAGCAGTTCTTC.

The CDR3 loop is CASSQEIQGESYEQYF. In nucleotides, the CDR3 is TGCGCCAGCAGCCAAGAGATTCAGGGGGAATCCTACGAGCAGTACTTC. The rearrangement joins TRBV4-1 to TRBJ2-7, with 7 bases identical to TRBD1. The germline gives CDR1 MGHRA, CDR2 YSYEKL. The CDR3 loop spans 16 amino acids. Unmatched junction bases numbered 6, after V lost 0 bases and J lost 1 base.

In this sample, this clonotype turned up many times. This rearrangement joins TRBV7-6 to TRBJ2-1; maybe TRBD2 (7 bases). This CDR3 comprises 16 residues. Germline V lookup: CDR1 SGHVS, CDR2 FNYEAQ. Trimming shortened V by 5 bases and J by 2 bases, and 16 bases separated the two germline ends. In DNA, the CDR3 is TGTGCCAGCAGCCCCCTAGGGCGGGGGCCCTACAATGAGCAGTTCTTC. Its translation is CASSPLGRGPYNEQFF.